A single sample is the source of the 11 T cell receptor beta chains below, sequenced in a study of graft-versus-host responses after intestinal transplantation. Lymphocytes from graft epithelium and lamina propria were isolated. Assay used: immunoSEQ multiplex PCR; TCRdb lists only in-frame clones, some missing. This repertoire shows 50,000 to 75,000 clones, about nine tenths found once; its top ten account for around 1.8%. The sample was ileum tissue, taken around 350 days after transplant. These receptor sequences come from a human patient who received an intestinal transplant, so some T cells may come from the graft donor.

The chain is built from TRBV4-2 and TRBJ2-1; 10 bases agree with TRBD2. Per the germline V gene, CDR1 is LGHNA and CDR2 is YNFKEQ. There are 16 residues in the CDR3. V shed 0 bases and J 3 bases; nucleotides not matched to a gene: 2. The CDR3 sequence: CASSQERTSGYNEQFF. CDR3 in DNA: TGTGCCAGCAGCCAAGAGCGGACTAGCGGCTACAATGAGCAGTTCTTC.

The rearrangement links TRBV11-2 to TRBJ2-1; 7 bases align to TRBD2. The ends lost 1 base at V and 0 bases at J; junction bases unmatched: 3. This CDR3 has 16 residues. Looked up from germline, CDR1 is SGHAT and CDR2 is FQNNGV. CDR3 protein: CASSLAGLDSYNEQFF. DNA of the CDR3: TGTGCCAGCAGCTTAGCTGGACTAGACTCCTACAATGAGCAGTTCTTC. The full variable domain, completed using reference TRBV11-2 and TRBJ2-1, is EAGVAQSPRYKIIEKRQSVAFWCNPISGHATLYWYQQILGQGPKLLIQFQNNGVVDDSQLPKDRFSAERLKGVDSTLKIQPAKLEDSAVYLCASSLAGLDSYNEQFFGPGTRLTVL.

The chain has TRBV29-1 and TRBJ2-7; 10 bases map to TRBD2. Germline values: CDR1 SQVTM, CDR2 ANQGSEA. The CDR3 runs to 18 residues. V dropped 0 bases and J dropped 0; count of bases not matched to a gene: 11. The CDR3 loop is CSVEDASGRAGGSYEQYF. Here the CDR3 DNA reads TGCAGCGTTGAAGACGCCAGCGGGAGGGCCGGGGGCTCCTACGAGCAGTACTTC.

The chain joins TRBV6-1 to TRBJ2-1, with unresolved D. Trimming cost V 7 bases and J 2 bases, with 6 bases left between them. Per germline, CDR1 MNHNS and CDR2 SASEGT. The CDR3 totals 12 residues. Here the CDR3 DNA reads TGTGCCAGCATTAGTACCTACAATGAGCAGTTCTTC. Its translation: CASISTYNEQFF.

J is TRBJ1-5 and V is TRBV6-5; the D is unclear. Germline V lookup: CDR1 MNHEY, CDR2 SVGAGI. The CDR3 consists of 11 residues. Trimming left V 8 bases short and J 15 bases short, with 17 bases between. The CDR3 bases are TGTGCCAGCCGCGGGTCCAATCAGCTGCATTTT. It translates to CASRGSNQLHF.

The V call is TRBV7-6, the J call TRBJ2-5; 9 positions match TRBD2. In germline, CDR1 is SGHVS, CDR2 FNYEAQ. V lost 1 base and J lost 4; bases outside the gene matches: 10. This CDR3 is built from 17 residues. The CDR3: CASSLETSGTPRETQYF. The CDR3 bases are TGTGCCAGCAGCTTAGAGACTAGCGGTACCCCAAGAGAGACCCAGTACTTC.

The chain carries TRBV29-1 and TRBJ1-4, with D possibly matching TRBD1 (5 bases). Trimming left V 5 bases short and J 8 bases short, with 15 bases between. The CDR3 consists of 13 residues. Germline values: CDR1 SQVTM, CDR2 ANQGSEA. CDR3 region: CSVLSGGGEKLFF. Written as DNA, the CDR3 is TGCAGCGTTTTATCGGGGGGTGGCGAAAAACTGTTTTTT.

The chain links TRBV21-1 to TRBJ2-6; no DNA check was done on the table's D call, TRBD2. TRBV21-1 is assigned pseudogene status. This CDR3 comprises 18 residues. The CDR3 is CASSLALATQSRANVLTF. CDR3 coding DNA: TGTGCCAGCAGTCTGGCTTTAGCTACACAAAGTCGGGCCAACGTCCTGACTTTC.

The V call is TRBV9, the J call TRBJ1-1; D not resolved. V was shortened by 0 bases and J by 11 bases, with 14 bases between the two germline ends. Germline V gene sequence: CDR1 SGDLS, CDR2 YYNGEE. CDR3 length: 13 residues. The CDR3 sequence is CASSVATWGEAFF. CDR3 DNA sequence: TGTGCCAGCAGCGTAGCTACATGGGGTGAGGCTTTCTTT.

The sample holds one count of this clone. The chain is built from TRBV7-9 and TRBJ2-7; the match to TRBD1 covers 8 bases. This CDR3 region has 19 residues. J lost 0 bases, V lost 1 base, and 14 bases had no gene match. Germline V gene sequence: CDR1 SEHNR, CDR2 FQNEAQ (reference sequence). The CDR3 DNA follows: TGTGCCAGCAGCTTAGAGGGTCTGGGCAGGGGGCTTTACTCCTACGAGCAGTACTTC. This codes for CASSLEGLGRGLYSYEQYF.

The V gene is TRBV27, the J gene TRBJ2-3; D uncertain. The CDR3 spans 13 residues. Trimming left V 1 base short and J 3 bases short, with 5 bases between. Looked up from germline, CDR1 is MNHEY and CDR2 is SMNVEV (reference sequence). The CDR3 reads CASSLLSTDTQYF. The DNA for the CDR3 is TGTGCCAGCAGTTTATTAAGTACAGATACGCAGTATTTT.